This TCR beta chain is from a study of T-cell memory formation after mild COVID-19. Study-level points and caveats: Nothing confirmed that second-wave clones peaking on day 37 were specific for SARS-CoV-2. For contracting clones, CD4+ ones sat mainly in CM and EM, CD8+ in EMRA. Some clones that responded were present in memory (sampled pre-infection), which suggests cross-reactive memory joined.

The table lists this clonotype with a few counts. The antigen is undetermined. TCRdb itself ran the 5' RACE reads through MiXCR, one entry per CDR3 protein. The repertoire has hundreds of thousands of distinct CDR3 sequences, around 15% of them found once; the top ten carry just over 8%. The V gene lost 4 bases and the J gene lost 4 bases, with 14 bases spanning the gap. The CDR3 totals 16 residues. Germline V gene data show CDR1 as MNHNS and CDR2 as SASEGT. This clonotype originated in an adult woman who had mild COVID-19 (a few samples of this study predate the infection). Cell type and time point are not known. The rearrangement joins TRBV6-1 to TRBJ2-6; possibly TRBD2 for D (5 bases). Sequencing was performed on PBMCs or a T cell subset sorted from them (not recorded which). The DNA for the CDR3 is TGTGCCAGCAGTGTAGACGGTCCGGGGGGGGCCAACGTCCTGACTTTC. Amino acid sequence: CASSVDGPGGANVLTF.